This T cell receptor beta chain was sequenced for a study of T-cell memory formation after mild COVID-19. About the research overall: There were largely donor-specific TCR clusters. Study results and limitations: Clones shrinking between day 15 and 85 showed a balanced CD4/CD8 split, and those that grew later tilted toward CD4+. Clones from the second wave (peaking day 37) had unconfirmed SARS-CoV-2 specificity.

TCRdb reanalysed the 5' RACE reads using MiXCR and keeps one entry per CDR3 protein. Found here are about 560,000 distinct CDR3 sequences, roughly 17% of them singletons; the top ten hold around 7.8%. The sample holds many counts of this clonotype. Its antigen is not known. The germline CDR1 and CDR2 sequences are SEHNR and FQNEAQ (reference sequence). The CDR3 contains 12 residues. V was clipped by 1 base and J by 7 bases, with 8 bases between them. The rearrangement joins TRBV7-9 to TRBJ2-7; D not resolved. The receptor comes from an adult woman who had mild COVID-19 (a few samples of this study predate the infection). Cell type and time point are not known. Sequencing was done on a sample of PBMCs or a T cell subset sorted from them (not recorded which). The CDR3 DNA sequence: TGTGCCAGCAGCTTAGGGTGGCAGGAGCAGTACTTC. It yields the protein CASSLGWQEQYF.